This T cell receptor beta chain was observed in a study of cytomegalovirus exposure and HLA in healthy donors. Findings and limits, study-wide: With later analysis, a missense DCLRE1C variant became linked to TCR beta V- and J-gene trimming.

V lost 1 base, J lost 3 bases, and 11 bases lay in between. The CDR3 length is 15 residues. Germline assignment: CDR1 SGHDT and CDR2 YYEEEE. PCR amplification relied on 60 Vbeta primers (plus 13 Jbeta primers). Data came from immunoSEQ multiplex PCR; TCRdb stores just in-frame clones and leaves some out. The sample shows about 160,000 clones, approximately 88% of them seen only once. This clone occurred a few times. Its matching antigen is unknown. The rearrangement links TRBV5-6 to TRBJ1-5; maybe TRBD1 (6 bases). This receptor was identified in a boy aged 2-9 years in good health and CMV-seronegative. Material for sequencing was PBMCs. CDR3 nucleotide sequence: TGTGCCAGCAGCTTGACAGGGAATTCCAATCAGCCCCAGCATTTT. This gives the protein CASSLTGNSNQPQHF.